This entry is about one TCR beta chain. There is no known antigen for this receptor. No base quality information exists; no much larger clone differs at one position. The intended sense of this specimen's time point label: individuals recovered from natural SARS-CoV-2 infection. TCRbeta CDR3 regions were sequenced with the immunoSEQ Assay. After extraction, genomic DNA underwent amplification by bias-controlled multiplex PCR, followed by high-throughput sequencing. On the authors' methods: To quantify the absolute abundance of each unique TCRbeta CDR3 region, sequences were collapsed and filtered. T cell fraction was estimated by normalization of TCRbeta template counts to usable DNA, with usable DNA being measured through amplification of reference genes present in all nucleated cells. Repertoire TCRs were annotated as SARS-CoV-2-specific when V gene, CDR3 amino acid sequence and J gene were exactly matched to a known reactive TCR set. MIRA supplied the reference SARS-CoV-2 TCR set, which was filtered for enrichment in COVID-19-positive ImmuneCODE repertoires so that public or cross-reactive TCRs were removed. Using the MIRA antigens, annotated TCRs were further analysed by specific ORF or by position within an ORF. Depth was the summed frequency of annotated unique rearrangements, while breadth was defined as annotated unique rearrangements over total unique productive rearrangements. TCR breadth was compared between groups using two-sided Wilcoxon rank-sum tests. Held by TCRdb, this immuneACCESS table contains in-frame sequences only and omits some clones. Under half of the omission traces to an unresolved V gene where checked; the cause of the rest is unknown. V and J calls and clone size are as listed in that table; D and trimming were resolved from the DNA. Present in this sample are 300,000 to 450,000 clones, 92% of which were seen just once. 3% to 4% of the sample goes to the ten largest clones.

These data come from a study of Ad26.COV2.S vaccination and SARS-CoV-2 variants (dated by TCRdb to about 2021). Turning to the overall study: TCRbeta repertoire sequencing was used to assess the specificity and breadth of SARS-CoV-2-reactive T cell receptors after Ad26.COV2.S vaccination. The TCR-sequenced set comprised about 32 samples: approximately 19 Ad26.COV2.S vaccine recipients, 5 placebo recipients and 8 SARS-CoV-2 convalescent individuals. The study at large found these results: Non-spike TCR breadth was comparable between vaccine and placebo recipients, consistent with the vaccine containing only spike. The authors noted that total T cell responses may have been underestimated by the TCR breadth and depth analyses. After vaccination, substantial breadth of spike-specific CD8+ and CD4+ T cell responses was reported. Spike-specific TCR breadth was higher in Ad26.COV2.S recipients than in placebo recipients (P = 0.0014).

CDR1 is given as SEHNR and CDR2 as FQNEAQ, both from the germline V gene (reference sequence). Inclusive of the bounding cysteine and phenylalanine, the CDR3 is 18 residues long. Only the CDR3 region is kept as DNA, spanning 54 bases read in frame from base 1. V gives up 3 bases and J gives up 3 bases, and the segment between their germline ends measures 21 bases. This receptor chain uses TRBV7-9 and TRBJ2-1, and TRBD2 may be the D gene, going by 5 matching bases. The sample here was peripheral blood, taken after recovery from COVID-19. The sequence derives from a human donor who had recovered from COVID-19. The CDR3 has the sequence CASSLPAGRRRIYNEQFF. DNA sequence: TGTGCCAGCAGCTTGCCGGCTGGACGGCGGAGGATCTACAATGAGCAGTTCTTC.